These 17 T cell receptor beta chains came from one sample sequenced in a study of beta chain features in type 1 diabetes. Every bit of the isolated RNA underwent reverse transcription, so sequencing read expressed TCRB transcripts. Profiling relied on immunoSEQ multiplex PCR, and the TCRdb table lists in-frame clones only, not all of them. Of about 150,000 clones detected, over 8.5% appear once; the ten largest clones hold approximately 2%. Sequenced sample: central memory CD4+ T cells from blood. The origin of the receptors is a man aged 18 to 29 in good health.

In its sample, this clone was seen a few times. The rearrangement links TRBV4-3 to TRBJ1-1; 7 bases are a match to TRBD1. V was clipped by 1 base and J by 6 bases; unmatched bases: 5. The CDR3 covers 14 residues. Germline V CDR1 and CDR2: LGHNA, YSLEER. For the CDR3, the DNA is TGCGCCAGCAGCCAAGCTACAGACAGGGCTGAAGCTTTCTTT. Translated, it gives CASSQATDRAEAFF.

The rearrangement uses TRBV15 and TRBJ2-7; possibly TRBD1 for D (5 bases). The germline V gene encodes CDR1 LNHNV and CDR2 YYDKDF (reference sequence). Trimming pared 4 bases from V and 8 bases from J, leaving 15 bases between. The CDR3 is 13 residues long. The CDR3 loop is CATSKDPQDKQYF. In DNA, the CDR3 is TGTGCCACCAGCAAGGACCCTCAGGACAAGCAGTACTTC. Full variable domain (remainder filled in from reference TRBV15 and TRBJ2-7): DAMVIQNPRYQVTQFGKPVTLSCSQTLNHNVMYWYQQKSSQAPKLLFHYYDKDFNNEADTPDNFQSRRPNTSFCFLDIRSPGLGDTAMYLCATSKDPQDKQYFGPGTRLTVT.

This clone has only a few counts. The chain carries TRBV5-5 and TRBJ2-7; no definite D call. Per germline, CDR1 SGHKS and CDR2 YYEKEE (reference sequence). V was clipped by 0 bases and J by 3 bases, with 10 bases between them. The CDR3 runs 14 residues. This chain's CDR3 is CASSLGPKGYEQYF. The CDR3 bases are TGTGCCAGCAGCTTGGGGCCTAAAGGCTACGAGCAGTACTTC.

This clone was counted only a few times. The junction shows a germline mismatch at one end, possibly a read error. The CDR3 nucleotides are TGTGCTAGCAGCCCGGGACAGCACTCCTACGAGCAGTACTTC. It translates to CASSPGQHSYEQYF. This chain links TRBV7-7 with TRBJ2-7; 7 bases are shared with TRBD1. CDR1 is SSHAT, CDR2 FNYEAQ, per germline (reference sequence). CDR3 length: 14 amino acids.

At least ten counts were recorded for this clone. The chain links TRBV19 to TRBJ1-6; D gene uncertain. The CDR3 length is 12 residues. Germline CDR1 reads LNHDA; CDR2 reads SQIVND (reference sequence). The V gene lost 5 bases and the J gene lost 10 bases, with 9 bases spanning the gap. The CDR3 coding sequence is TGTGCCAGTAGTCTTCTACAATCACCCCTCCACTTT. As protein: CASSLLQSPLHF.

This clone was found a few times. This rearrangement joins TRBV6-6 to TRBJ2-7; TRBD2 matches 14 bases. The length of the CDR3 is 15 residues. V lost 9 bases and J lost 1; bases outside the gene matches: 5. Per the germline V gene, CDR1 is MNHNY and CDR2 is SVGAGI (reference sequence). The CDR3 sequence is CASSGLAGGSYEQYF. The CDR3 DNA reads TGTGCCAGTTCCGGACTAGCGGGGGGTTCCTACGAGCAGTACTTC.

The chain is built from TRBV29-1 and TRBJ2-5; a weak D match, TRBD1 (5 bases). V dropped 5 bases and J dropped 2 bases, with 15 bases sitting between them. Germline loops: CDR1 SQVTM, CDR2 ANQGSEA. CDR3 length: 14 amino acids. The CDR3 loop reads CSVRRTDKQETQYF. The CDR3 DNA sequence: TGCAGCGTTCGCAGAACGGACAAGCAAGAGACCCAGTACTTC.

This clone showed up just a few times. The rearrangement uses TRBV9 and TRBJ1-5; 7 bases match TRBD1. The CDR3 is made up of 15 amino acids. CDR1 is SGDLS, CDR2 YYNGEE, per germline. V dropped 3 bases and J dropped 3; count of bases not matched to a gene: 6. DNA of the CDR3: TGTGCCAGCAGCGACGGGACAGCACTCAATCAGCCCCAGCATTTT. It is translated as CASSDGTALNQPQHF.

The chain combines TRBV27 with TRBJ2-7; weak D call: TRBD1 (5 bases). This CDR3 region has 16 residues. Trimming removed 7 bases at V and 1 base at J, with 20 bases between. Germline V lookup: CDR1 MNHEY, CDR2 SMNVEV (reference sequence). Written as DNA, the CDR3 is TGTGCCAGCAACCCCACTGGGCCAGGGCGTTCCTACGAGCAGTACTTC. This codes for CASNPTGPGRSYEQYF.

This clone occurred many times. The J gene is TRBJ2-1, the V gene TRBV18; 11 bases match TRBD2. Trimming cost V 3 bases and J 12 bases; bases outside gene matches: 16. CDR1 KGHSH and CDR2 LQKENI come from the germline V gene. The CDR3 length is 17 residues. DNA of the CDR3: TGTGCCAGCTCACCGTGGGGACTAGCGGACCCTTCAGGGGGGCAGTTCTTC. This gives the protein CASSPWGLADPSGGQFF.

This clone was counted a few times. The chain combines TRBV5-6 with TRBJ2-5; no clear D. In germline, CDR1 is SGHDT, CDR2 YYEEEE. This CDR3 has 15 residues. Trimming took off 2 bases at V and 1 base at J, with 12 bases between the two ends. The CDR3, as DNA: TGTGCCAGCAGCTTAGCTGGGTCCCGCCAAGAGACCCAGTACTTC. It translates to CASSLAGSRQETQYF.

This clone was seen a few times. The CDR3 coding sequence is TGTGCCAGCAGCTCCGGGACAGGGGTGTCCACCGGGGAGCTGTTTTTT. It yields the protein CASSSGTGVSTGELFF. This chain joins TRBV5-4 and TRBJ2-2, with 10 bases that match TRBD1. Trimming at V came to 3 bases and at J to 4 bases, leaving 6 bases not matched to a gene. Germline CDR1 reads SGHNT; CDR2 reads YYREEE (reference sequence). The CDR3 has 16 amino acids.

This clone came up a few times. The chain couples TRBV9 to TRBJ1-2; TRBD1 matches at 7 bases. CDR3 length: 14 residues. V trimming: 4 bases; J trimming: 2 bases; junction bases outside the gene matches: 5. Germline V gene data show CDR1 as SGDLS and CDR2 as YYNGEE. The CDR3: CASSISTGNYGYTF. The CDR3 nucleotides are TGTGCCAGCAGCATTTCGACAGGGAACTATGGCTACACCTTC.

The V gene is TRBV9, the J gene TRBJ2-7; D possibly corresponds to TRBD2 (5 bases). The V end was cut by 4 bases, the J end by 0 bases, with 17 bases between. The germline gives CDR1 SGDLS, CDR2 YYNGEE. The CDR3 has 16 amino acids. This CDR3 is CASSFSASDPSYEQYF. In DNA, the CDR3 is TGTGCCAGCAGCTTTAGCGCAAGCGACCCCTCCTACGAGCAGTACTTC.

The chain joins TRBV6-6 to TRBJ1-2; D is unclear. The CDR3 runs to 13 residues. CDR1 is MNHNY, CDR2 SVGAGI, per germline (reference sequence). Trimming removed 0 bases at V and 8 bases at J, with 10 bases between. Here the CDR3 reads CASSYSGLGGYTF. CDR3 DNA: TGTGCCAGCAGTTACTCGGGGTTAGGGGGCTACACCTTC.

This chain uses TRBV2 with TRBJ1-4; possible D gene TRBD1, 6 bases. Germline lookup yields CDR1 SNHLY and CDR2 FYNNEI. The CDR3 contains 13 residues. V dropped 10 bases and J dropped 4 bases, with 13 bases sitting between them. CDR3 loop: CATEGVRNEKLFF. CDR3 bases: TGTGCCACTGAGGGGGTCCGTAATGAAAAACTGTTTTTT.

The chain links TRBV10-3 to TRBJ1-1, with TRBD1 matching 8 bases. With 1 base clipped from V and 4 bases from J, the junction kept 11 bases outside the gene matches. The length of the CDR3 is 17 residues. Germline-derived CDR1 and CDR2 are ENHRY and SYGVKD. The CDR3 region has the DNA TGTGCCATCAGTGAGTTTTGGACAGGGACGAAGGGCACTGAAGCTTTCTTT. Encoded protein: CAISEFWTGTKGTEAFF.